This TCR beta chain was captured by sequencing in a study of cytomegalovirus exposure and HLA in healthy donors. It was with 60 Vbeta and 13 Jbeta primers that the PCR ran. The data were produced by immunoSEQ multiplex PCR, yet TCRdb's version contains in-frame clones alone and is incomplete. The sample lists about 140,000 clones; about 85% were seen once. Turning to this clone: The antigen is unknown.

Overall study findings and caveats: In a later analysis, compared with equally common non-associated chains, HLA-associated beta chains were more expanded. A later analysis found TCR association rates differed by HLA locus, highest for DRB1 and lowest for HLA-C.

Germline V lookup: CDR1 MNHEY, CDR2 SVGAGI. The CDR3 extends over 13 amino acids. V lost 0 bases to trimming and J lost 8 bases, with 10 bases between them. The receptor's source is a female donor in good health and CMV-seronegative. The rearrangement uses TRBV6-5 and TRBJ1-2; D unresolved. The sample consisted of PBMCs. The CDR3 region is CASSYSRSVGYTF. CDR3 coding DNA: TGTGCCAGCAGTTACTCGAGGAGTGTAGGCTACACCTTC.